Following are 8 T cell receptor beta chains from one sample sequenced in a study of T cells after yellow fever vaccination. TCRdb reanalysed the 5' RACE reads using MiXCR and keeps one entry per CDR3 protein. The sample yields roughly 300,000 distinct CDR3 sequences, 8.1% seen once. This sample comprised PBMCs, obtained roughly seven weeks after the first yellow fever vaccination. All receptors come from a man aged 18-30 years who received the YFV17D yellow fever vaccine.

This clonotype occurred a few times. The chain employs TRBV5-1 and TRBJ2-3, with D tentatively TRBD1 or TRBD2 (5 bases each). The CDR3 has 14 amino acids. With 3 bases removed from V and 2 bases from J, the gap between germline ends came to 10 bases. Germline assignment: CDR1 SGHRS and CDR2 YFSETQ. The CDR3, as DNA: TGCGCCAGCAGCTGGGACCTAAACACAGATACGCAGTATTTT. It specifies CASSWDLNTDTQYF. Full variable domain (missing parts from reference TRBV5-1 and TRBJ2-3): KAGVTQTPRYLIKTRGQQVTLSCSPISGHRSVSWYQQTPGQGLQFLFEYFSETQRNKGNFPGRFSGRQFSNSRSEMNVSTLELGDSALYLCASSWDLNTDTQYFGPGTRLTVL.

This clonotype has more than one count but fewer than ten. This chain links TRBV9 with TRBJ1-1; tentatively, D is TRBD1 (6 bases). V was clipped by 0 bases and J by 1 base, with 10 bases between them. Germline loops: CDR1 SGDLS, CDR2 YYNGEE. CDR3 size: 15 residues. The CDR3 reads CASSVEGGGNTEAFF. CDR3 coding DNA: TGTGCCAGCAGCGTAGAGGGAGGGGGGAACACTGAAGCTTTCTTT.

The V and J genes are TRBV7-2 and TRBJ1-4; maybe TRBD1 (5 bases). V shed 3 bases and J shed 8 bases, with 10 bases lying between them. The CDR3 is made up of 13 amino acids. Germline V gives CDR1 SGHTA, CDR2 FQGNSA. The CDR3 region has the DNA TGTGCCAGCAGCTTGCAGGGTCGGGAAAAACTGTTTTTT. It translates to CASSLQGREKLFF.

The rearrangement links TRBV4-3 to TRBJ2-5, with TRBD1 matching over 7 bases. The germline gives CDR1 LGHNA, CDR2 YSLEER. This CDR3 spans 15 amino acids. V gave up 0 bases and J gave up 7 bases; unmatched junction bases: 8. DNA of the CDR3: TGCGCCAGCAGCCAAGATAGGGGGCTCTGGCTGACCCAGTACTTC. Amino acid sequence: CASSQDRGLWLTQYF.

The sample holds a few counts of this clonotype. The rearrangement uses TRBV27 and TRBJ2-3; 9 nucleotides match TRBD2. Unmatched junction bases numbered 10, after V lost 6 bases and J lost 6 bases. This CDR3 comprises 15 residues. The germline V gene encodes CDR1 MNHEY and CDR2 SMNVEV (reference sequence). Here the CDR3 DNA reads TGTGCCAGCAGATCTCCTGGGACTAGCCCCGATACGCAGTATTTT. Protein: CASRSPGTSPDTQYF.

The chain has TRBV12-3 or TRBV12-4 and TRBJ1-5, with D unresolved. This CDR3 is 15 amino acids long. Trimming pared 3 bases from V and 5 bases from J, leaving 14 bases between. The CDR3 coding sequence is TGTGCCAGCAGTTTTTATAGTGGCGCGGATCAGCCCCAGCATTTT. Translating gives CASSFYSGADQPQHF.

This clonotype was counted ten times or more. The J gene is TRBJ1-3, the V gene TRBV20-1; 9 bases align to TRBD1. CDR1 and CDR2 from the germline V gene are DFQATT and SNEGSKA (reference sequence). The CDR3 extends over 15 amino acids. V was pared by 7 bases and J by 4 bases, with 11 bases of the junction left unmatched. CDR3 bases: TGCAGTGTCCCAGGACAGGGGCGATTGGGAAACACCATATATTTT. Protein: CSVPGQGRLGNTIYF.

This chain uses TRBV18 with TRBJ1-6; 7 bases line up with TRBD1. Trimming at V came to 3 bases and at J to 9 bases, leaving 5 bases not matched to a gene. Germline V gene data show CDR1 as KGHSH and CDR2 as LQKENI. There are 14 residues in the CDR3. The CDR3 bases are TGTGCCAGCTCACCGACAGGGCTCGGTTCACCCCTCCACTTT. Translating it yields CASSPTGLGSPLHF.